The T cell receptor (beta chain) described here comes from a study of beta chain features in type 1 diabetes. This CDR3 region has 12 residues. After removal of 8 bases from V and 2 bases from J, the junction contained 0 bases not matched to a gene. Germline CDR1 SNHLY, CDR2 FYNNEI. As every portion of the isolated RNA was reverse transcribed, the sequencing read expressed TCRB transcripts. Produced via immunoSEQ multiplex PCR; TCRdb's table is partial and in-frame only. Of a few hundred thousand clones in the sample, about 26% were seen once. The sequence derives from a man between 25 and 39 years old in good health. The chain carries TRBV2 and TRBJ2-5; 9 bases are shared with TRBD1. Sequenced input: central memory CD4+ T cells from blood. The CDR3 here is CASGTGQETQYF. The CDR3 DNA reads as TGTGCCAGCGGGACAGGGCAAGAGACCCAGTACTTC.